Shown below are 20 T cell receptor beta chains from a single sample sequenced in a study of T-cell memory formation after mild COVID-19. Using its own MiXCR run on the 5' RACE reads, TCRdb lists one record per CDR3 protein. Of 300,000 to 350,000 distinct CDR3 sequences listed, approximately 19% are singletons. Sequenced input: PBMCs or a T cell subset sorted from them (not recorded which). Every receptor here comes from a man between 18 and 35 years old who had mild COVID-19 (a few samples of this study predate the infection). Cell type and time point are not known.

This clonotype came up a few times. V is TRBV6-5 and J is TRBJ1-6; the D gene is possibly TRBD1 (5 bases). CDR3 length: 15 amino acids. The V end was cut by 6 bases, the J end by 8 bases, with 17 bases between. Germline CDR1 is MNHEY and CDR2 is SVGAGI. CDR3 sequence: CASSLSGTEDSPLHF. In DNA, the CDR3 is TGTGCCAGCAGCCTATCCGGGACGGAGGATTCACCCCTCCACTTT.

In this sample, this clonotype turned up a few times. The CDR3 loop reads CASSLIGGANEKLFF. In DNA form, the CDR3 reads TGCGCCAGCAGCCTGATAGGGGGAGCTAATGAAAAACTGTTTTTT. V is TRBV5-1 and J is TRBJ1-4; D is possibly TRBD1 (6 bases). Trimming removed 4 bases at V and 3 bases at J, with 13 bases between. This CDR3 spans 15 amino acids. Germline CDR1 reads SGHRS; CDR2 reads YFSETQ.

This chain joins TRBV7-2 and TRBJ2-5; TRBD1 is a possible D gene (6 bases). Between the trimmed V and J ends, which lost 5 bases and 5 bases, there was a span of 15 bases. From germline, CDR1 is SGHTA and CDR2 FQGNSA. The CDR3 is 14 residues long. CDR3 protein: CASSPQGVAETQYF. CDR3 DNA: TGTGCCAGCAGCCCACAGGGTGTTGCTGAGACCCAGTACTTC.

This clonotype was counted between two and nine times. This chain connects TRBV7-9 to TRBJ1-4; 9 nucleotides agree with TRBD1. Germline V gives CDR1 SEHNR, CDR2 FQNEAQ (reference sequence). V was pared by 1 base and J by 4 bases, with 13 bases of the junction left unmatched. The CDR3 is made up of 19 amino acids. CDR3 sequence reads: CASSLGGWGQGRINEKLFF. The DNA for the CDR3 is TGTGCCAGCAGCTTAGGAGGCTGGGGACAGGGAAGGATTAATGAAAAACTGTTTTTT.

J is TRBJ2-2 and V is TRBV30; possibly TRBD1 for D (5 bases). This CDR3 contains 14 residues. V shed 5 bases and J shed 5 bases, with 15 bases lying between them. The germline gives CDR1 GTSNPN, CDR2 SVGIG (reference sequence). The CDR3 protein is CAWQTASTTGELFF. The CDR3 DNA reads TGTGCCTGGCAGACAGCGAGTACTACCGGGGAGCTGTTTTTT.

CDR3 protein: CASSLDSGSLVRADTQYF. CDR3 DNA sequence: TGTGCCAGCAGCTTAGATTCCGGGAGCTTAGTTAGGGCAGATACGCAGTATTTT. This chain connects TRBV11-2 to TRBJ2-3; perhaps TRBD2 as D (6 bases). The CDR3 runs 18 residues. V was clipped by 0 bases and J by 4 bases, with 20 bases between them. CDR1 is SGHAT and CDR2 is FQNNGV in the germline V gene. Complete variable domain (other parts from reference TRBV11-2 and TRBJ2-3): EAGVAQSPRYKIIEKRQSVAFWCNPISGHATLYWYQQILGQGPKLLIQFQNNGVVDDSQLPKDRFSAERLKGVDSTLKIQPAKLEDSAVYLCASSLDSGSLVRADTQYFGPGTRLTVL.

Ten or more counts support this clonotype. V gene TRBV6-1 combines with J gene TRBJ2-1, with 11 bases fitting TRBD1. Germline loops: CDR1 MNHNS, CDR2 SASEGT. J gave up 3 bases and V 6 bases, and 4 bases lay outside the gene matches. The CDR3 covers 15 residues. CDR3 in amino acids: CASSSGTGGYNEQFF. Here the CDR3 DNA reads TGTGCCAGCAGCTCCGGGACAGGGGGCTACAATGAGCAGTTCTTC.

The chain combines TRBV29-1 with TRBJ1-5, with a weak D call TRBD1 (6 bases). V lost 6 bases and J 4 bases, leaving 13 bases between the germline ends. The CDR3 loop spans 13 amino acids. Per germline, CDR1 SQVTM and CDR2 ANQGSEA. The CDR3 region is CSVATGLNQPQHF. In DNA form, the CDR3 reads TGCAGCGTGGCAACAGGGTTAAATCAGCCCCAGCATTTT.

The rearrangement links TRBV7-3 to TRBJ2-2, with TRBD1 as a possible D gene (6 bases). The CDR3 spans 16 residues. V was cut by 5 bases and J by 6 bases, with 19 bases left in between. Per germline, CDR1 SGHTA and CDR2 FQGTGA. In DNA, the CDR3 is TGTGCCAGCAGCACCCCATGGGGACACCTCGCCGGGGAGCTGTTTTTT. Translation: CASSTPWGHLAGELFF.

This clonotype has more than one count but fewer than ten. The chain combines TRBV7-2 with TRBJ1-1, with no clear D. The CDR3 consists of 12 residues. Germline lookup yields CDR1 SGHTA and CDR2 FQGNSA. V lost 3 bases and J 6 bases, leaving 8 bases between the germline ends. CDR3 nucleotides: TGTGCCAGCAGCTTCCAGGAGTCTGAAGCTTTCTTT. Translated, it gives CASSFQESEAFF.

CDR3 loop: CASNHGPPHGYTF. CDR3 DNA sequence: TGTGCCAGCAACCATGGACCCCCTCATGGCTACACCTTC. This chain connects TRBV16 to TRBJ1-2, with D uncertain. The V gene lost 7 bases and the J gene lost 6 bases, with 15 bases spanning the gap. This CDR3 comprises 13 residues. Germline CDR1 reads KGHSY; CDR2 reads FQNENV.

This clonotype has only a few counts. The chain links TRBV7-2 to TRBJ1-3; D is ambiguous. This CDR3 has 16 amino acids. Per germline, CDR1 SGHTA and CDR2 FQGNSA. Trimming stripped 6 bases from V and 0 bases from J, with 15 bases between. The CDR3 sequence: CASRVDSFPSGNTIYF. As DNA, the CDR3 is TGTGCCAGCAGAGTGGACTCCTTCCCCTCTGGAAACACCATATATTTT.

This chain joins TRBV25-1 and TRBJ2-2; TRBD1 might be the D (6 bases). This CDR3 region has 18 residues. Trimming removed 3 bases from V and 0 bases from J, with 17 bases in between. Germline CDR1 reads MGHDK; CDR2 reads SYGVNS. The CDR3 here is CASSETPGQGSNTGELFF. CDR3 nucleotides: TGTGCCAGCAGTGAGACCCCGGGGCAGGGGTCGAACACCGGGGAGCTGTTTTTT.

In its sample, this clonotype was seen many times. CDR3 nucleotides: TGTGCCAGCAGTTTGGGAACCACACAAAGAGAGACCCAGTACTTC. Its protein is CASSLGTTQRETQYF. The chain couples TRBV12-3 or TRBV12-4 to TRBJ2-5; D unresolved. The CDR3 extends over 15 amino acids. Trimming shortened V by 3 bases and J by 4 bases, and 15 bases separated the two germline ends.

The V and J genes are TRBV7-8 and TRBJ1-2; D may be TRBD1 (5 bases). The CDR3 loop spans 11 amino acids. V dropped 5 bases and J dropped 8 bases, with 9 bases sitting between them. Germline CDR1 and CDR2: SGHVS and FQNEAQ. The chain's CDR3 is CASSLQGGYTF. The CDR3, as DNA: TGTGCCAGCAGCCTCCAGGGAGGCTACACCTTC.

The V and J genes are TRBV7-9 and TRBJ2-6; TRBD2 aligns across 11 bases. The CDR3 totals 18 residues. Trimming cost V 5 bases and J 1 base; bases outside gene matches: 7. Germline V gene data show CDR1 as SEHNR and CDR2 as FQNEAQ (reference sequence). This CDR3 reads CASSGTSGSLSGANVLTF. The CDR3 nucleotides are TGTGCCAGCAGCGGGACTAGCGGATCGCTTTCTGGGGCCAACGTCCTGACTTTC.

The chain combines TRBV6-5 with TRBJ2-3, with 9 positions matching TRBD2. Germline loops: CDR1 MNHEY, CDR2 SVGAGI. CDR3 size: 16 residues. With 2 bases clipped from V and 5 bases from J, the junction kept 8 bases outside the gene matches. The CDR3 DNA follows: TGTGCCAGCAGTTACGGGCCAGCGGGGGGCCAAGATACGCAGTATTTT. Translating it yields CASSYGPAGGQDTQYF.

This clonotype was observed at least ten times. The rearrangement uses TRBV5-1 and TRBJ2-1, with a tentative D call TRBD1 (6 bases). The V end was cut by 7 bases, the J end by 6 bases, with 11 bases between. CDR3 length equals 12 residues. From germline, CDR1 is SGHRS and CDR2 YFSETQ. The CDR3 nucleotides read TGCGCCAGCGGGGAACAGGGCAATGAGCAGTTCTTC. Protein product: CASGEQGNEQFF.

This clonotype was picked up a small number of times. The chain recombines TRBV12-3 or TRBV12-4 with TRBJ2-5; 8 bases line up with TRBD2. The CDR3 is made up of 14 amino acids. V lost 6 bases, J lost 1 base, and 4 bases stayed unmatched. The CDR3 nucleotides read TGTGCCAGCAGCCGGGGACTAGTCCAAGAGACCCAGTACTTC. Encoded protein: CASSRGLVQETQYF.

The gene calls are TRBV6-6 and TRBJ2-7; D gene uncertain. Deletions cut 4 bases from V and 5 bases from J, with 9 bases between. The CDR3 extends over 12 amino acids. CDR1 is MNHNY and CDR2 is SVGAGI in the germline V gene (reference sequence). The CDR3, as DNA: TGTGCCAGCAGTTCCCTACTGGACGAGCAGTACTTC. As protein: CASSSLLDEQYF.